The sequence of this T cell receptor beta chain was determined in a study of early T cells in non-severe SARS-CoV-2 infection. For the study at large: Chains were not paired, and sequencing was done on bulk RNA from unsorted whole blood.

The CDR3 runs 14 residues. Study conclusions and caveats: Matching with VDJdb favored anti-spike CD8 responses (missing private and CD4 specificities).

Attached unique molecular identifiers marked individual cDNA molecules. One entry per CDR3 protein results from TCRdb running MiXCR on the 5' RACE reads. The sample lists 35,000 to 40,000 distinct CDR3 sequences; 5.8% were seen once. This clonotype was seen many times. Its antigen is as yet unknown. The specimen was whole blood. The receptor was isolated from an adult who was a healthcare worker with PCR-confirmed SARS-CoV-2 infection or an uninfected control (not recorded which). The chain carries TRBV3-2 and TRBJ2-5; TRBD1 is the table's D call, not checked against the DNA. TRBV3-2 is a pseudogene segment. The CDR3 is CASSRGGQQETQYF. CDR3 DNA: TGTGCCAGCAGCCGGGGGGGCCAGCAAGAGACCCAGTACTTC.